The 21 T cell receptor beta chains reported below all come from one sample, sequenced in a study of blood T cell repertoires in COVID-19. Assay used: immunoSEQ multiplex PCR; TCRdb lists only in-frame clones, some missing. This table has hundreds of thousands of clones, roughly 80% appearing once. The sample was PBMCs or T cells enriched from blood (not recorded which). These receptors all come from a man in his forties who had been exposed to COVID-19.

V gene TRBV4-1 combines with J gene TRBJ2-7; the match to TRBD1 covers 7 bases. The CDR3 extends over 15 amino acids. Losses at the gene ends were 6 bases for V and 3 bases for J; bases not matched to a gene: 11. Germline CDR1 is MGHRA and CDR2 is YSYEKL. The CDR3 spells CASSRRDSSNYEQYF. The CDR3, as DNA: TGCGCCAGCAGTCGACGGGACAGCAGCAACTACGAGCAGTACTTC.

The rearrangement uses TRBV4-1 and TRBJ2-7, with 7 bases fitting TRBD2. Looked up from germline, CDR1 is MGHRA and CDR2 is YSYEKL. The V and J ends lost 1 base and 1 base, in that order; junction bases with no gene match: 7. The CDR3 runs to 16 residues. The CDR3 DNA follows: TGCGCCAGCAGCCAAGGGACGGGAGGTGGTTCCTACGAGCAGTACTTC. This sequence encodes CASSQGTGGGSYEQYF.

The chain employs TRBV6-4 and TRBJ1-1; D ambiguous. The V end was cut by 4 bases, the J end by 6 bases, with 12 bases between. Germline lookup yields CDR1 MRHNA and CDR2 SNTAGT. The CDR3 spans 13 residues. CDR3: CASSGSPGSEAFF. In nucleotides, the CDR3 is TGTGCCAGCAGTGGTTCCCCGGGGTCTGAAGCTTTCTTT.

The CDR3 DNA is TGTGCCAGCAAACCAGGGGGCTTGAAGAATGAAAAACTGTTTTTT. Protein: CASKPGGLKNEKLFF. The rearrangement links TRBV2 to TRBJ1-4; 8 bases agree with TRBD1. Trimming took 7 bases from V and 5 from J; bases not matched to a gene: 9. Germline CDR1 reads SNHLY; CDR2 reads FYNNEI. The CDR3 is made up of 15 amino acids.

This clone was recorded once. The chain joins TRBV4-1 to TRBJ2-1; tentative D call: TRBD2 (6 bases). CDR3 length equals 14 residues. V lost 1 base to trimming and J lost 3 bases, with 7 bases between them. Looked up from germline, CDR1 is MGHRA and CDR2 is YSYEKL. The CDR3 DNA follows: TGCGCCAGCAGCCAAGGCGGGATCTACAATGAGCAGTTCTTC. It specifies CASSQGGIYNEQFF.

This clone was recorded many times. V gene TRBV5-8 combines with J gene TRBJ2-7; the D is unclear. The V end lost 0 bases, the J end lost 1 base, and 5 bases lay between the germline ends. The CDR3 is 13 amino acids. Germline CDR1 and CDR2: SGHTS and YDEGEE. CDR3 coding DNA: TGTGCCAGCAGCTTGGCGGGTTCCTACGAGCAGTACTTC. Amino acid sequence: CASSLAGSYEQYF.

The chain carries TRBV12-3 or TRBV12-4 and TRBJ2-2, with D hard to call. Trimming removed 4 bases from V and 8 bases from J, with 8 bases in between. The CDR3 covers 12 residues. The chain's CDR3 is CASSSGSGELFF. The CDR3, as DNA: TGTGCCAGCAGTTCAGGAAGTGGGGAGCTGTTTTTT.

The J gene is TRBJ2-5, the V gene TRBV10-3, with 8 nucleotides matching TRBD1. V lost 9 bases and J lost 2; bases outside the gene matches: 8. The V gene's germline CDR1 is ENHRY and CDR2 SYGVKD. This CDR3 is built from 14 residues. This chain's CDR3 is CAIGTGTGQETQYF. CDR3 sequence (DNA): TGTGCCATAGGGACCGGGACAGGACAAGAGACCCAGTACTTC.

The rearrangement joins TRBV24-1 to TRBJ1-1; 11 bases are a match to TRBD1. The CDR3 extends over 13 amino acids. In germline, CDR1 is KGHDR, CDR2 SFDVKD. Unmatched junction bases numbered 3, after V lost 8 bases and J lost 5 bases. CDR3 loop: CATTGQGATEAFF. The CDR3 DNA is TGTGCCACCACCGGACAGGGGGCGACTGAAGCTTTCTTT.

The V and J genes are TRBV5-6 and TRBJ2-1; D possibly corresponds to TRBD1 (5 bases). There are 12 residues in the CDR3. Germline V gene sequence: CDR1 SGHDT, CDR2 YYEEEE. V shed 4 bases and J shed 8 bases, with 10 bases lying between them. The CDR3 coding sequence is TGTGCCAGCAGCCTTGACAGCGATGAGCAGTTCTTC. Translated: CASSLDSDEQFF.

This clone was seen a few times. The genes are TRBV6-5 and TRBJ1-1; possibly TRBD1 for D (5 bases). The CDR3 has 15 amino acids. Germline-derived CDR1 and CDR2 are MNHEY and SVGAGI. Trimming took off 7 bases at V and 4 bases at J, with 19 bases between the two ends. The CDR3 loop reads CASIGDALGGTEAFF. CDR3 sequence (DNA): TGTGCCAGCATCGGGGACGCCCTGGGGGGCACTGAAGCTTTCTTT.

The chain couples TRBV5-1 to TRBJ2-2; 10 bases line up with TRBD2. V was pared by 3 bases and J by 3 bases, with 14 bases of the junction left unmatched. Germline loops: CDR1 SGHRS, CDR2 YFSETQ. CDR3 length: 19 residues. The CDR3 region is CASSSGPSGSMVDTGELFF. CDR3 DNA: TGCGCCAGCAGCTCAGGTCCTAGCGGGAGTATGGTGGACACCGGGGAGCTGTTTTTT.

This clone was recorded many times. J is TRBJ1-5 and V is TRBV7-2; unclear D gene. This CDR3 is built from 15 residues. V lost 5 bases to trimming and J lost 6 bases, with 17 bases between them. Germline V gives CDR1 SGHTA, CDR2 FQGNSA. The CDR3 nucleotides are TGTGCCAGCAGCCCAACCGGAGGCCTCAGTCAGCCCCAGCATTTT. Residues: CASSPTGGLSQPQHF.

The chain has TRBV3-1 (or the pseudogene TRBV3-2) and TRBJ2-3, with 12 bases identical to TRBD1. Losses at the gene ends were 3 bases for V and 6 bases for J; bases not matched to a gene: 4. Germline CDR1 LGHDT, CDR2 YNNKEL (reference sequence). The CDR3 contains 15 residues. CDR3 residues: CASSQGQGAPDTQYF. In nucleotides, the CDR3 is TGTGCCAGCAGCCAGGGACAGGGGGCTCCGGATACGCAGTATTTT.

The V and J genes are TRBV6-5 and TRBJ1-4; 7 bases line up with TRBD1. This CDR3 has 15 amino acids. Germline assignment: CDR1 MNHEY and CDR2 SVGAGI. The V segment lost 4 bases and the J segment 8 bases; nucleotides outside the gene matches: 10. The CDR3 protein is CASSLSDRTTEKLFF. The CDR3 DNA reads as TGTGCCAGCAGTTTATCGGACAGGACGACCGAAAAACTGTTTTTT.

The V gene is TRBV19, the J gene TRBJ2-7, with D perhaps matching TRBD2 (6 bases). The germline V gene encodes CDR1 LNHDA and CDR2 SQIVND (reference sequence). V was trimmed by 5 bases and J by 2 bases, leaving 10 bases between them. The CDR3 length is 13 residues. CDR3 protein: CASSFTGAYEQYF. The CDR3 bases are TGTGCCAGTAGTTTTACGGGGGCCTACGAGCAGTACTTC.

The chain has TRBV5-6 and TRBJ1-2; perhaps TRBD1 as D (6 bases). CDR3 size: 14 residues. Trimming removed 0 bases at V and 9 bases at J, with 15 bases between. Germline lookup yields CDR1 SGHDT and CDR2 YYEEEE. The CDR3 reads CASSLGETGGSYTF. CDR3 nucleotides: TGTGCCAGCAGCTTGGGGGAGACAGGAGGTAGCTACACCTTC.

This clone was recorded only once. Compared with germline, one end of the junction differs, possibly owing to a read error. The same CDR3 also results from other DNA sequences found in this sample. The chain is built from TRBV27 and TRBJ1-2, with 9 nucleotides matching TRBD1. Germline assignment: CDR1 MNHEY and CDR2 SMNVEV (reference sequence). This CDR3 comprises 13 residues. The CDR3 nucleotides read TGTGCCAGCAGGGGGGACAGGGTCTATGGCTATACCTTC. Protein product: CASRGDRVYGYTF.

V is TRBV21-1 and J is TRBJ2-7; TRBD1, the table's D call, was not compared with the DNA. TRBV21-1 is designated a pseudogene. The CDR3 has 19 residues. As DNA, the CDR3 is TGTGCCAGCGGGATAACAGAGGCCCCGGGGTGGGGGCATCACTACGAGCAGTACTTC. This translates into CASGITEAPGWGHHYEQYF.

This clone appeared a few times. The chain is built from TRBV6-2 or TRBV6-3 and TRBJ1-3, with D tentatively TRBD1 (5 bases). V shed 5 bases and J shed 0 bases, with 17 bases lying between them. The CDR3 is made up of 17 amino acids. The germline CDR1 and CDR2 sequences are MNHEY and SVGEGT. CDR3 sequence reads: CASSQRQLRDSGNTIYF. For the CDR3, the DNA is TGTGCCAGCAGTCAAAGACAGCTAAGAGACTCTGGAAACACCATATATTTT.

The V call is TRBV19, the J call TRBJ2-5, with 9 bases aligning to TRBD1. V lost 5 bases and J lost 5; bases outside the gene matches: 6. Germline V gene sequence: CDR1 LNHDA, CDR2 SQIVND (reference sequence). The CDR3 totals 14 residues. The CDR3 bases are TGTGCCAGTAGTCGGACAGGGGTATCGGAGACCCAGTACTTC. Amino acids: CASSRTGVSETQYF.